This record concerns one T cell receptor (beta chain) sequence. Its antigen remains unidentified. The protocol was immunoSEQ multiplex PCR, while the TCRdb copy is restricted to in-frame clones and leaves out a portion. The sample lists under 150,000 clones, about 90% seen once, with around a tenth in the top ten. These data belong to a study of T cell responses to AZD1222 COVID-19 vaccine. The V gene's germline CDR1 is LNHDA and CDR2 SQIVND (reference sequence). V was cut by 3 bases and J by 0 bases, with 18 bases left in between. This CDR3 has 18 amino acids. Study-level results: An increase in Spike-specific TCR breadth and depth was observed after two AZD1222 doses. Baseline testing showed seropositivity in only six AZD1222 recipients. Every sample of the repertoires postdated the peak T cell response. White British ancestry dominated among donors, who included more females, and clonal diversity was possibly underestimated.

Sample: peripheral blood, taken on day 0 of AZD1222 vaccination. The TCR comes from an adult in good health. V is TRBV19 and J is TRBJ1-5; D unclear. The CDR3 is CASSIRQRLSYSNQPQHF. Here the CDR3 DNA reads TGTGCCAGTAGTATTCGGCAGCGACTTAGTTATAGCAATCAGCCCCAGCATTTT.